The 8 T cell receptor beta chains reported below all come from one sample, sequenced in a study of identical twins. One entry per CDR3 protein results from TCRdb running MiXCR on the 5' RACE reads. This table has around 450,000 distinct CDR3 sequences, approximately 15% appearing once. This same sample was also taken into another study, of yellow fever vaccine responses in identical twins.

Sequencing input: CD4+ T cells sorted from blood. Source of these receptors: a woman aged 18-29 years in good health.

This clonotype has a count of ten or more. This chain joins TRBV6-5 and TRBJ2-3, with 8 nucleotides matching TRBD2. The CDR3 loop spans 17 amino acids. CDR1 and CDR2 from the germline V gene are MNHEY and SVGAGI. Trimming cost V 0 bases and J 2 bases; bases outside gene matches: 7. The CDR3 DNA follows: TGTGCCAGCAGTTACTCGCGGGGACTAGGGTACACAGATACGCAGTATTTT. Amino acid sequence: CASSYSRGLGYTDTQYF.

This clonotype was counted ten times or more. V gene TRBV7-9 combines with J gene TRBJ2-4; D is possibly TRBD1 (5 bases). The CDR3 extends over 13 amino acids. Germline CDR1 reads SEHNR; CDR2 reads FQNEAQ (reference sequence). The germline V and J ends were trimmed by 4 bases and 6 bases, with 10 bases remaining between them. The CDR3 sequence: CASSSDTTNIQYF. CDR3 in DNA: TGTGCCAGCAGCTCGGACACTACAAACATTCAGTACTTC.

The CDR3 nucleotides are TGCGCCAGCAGTACCAGGGGCACAGATACGCAGTATTTT. It codes for CASSTRGTDTQYF. The V call is TRBV5-1, the J call TRBJ2-3; tentatively, D is TRBD1 (5 bases). Germline CDR1 is SGHRS and CDR2 is YFSETQ. The CDR3 loop spans 13 amino acids. Trimming removed 5 bases from V and 1 base from J, with 8 bases in between.

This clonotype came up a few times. CDR3 protein: CASSMGLVKFF. The CDR3 DNA reads as TGTGCCAGCAGCATGGGACTAGTGAAGTTCTTC. This chain joins TRBV7-3 and TRBJ2-1; 8 nucleotides agree with TRBD2. The CDR3 is made up of 11 amino acids. With 5 bases clipped from V and 14 bases from J, the junction kept 5 bases outside the gene matches. Germline CDR1 SGHTA, CDR2 FQGTGA.

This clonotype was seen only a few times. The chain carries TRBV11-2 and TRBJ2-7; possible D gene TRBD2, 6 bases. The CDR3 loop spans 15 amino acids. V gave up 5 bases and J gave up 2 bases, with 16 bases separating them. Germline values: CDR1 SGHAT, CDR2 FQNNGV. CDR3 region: CASSRGTGETYEQYF. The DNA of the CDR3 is TGTGCCAGCAGCCGAGGGACGGGAGAGACCTACGAGCAGTACTTC.

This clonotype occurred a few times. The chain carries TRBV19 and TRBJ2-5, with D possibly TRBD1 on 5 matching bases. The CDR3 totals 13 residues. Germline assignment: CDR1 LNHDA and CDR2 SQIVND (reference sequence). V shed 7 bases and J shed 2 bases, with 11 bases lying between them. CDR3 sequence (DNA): TGTGCCAGTACCGACAGCTTACAAGAGACCCAGTACTTC. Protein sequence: CASTDSLQETQYF.

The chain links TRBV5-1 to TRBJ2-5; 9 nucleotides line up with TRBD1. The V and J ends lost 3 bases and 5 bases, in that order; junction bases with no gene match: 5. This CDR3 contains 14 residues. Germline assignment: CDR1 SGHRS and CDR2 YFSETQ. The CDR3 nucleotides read TGCGCCAGCAGCTCCGGGACAGGGATTGAGACCCAGTACTTC. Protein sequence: CASSSGTGIETQYF.

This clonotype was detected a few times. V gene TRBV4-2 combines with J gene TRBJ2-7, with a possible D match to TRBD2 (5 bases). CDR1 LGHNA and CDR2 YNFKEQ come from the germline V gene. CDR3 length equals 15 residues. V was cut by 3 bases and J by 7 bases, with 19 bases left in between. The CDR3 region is CASSQDGGLPREQYF. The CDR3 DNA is TGTGCCAGCAGCCAGGACGGAGGACTCCCCAGGGAGCAGTACTTC.